The T cell receptor (beta chain) described here comes from a study of blood T cell repertoires in COVID-19. Turning to the study itself: Donors in the United States, Italy and Spain gave samples during acute or convalescent COVID-19. Sources were T cells, B-cell-depleted T cells, or PBMCs; the material itself was cDNA or gDNA.

This clone was counted only a few times. Original handling: For nucleated cells, counts were estimated from reference gene primer amplification. Generated by immunoSEQ multiplex PCR, the TCRdb table keeps only in-frame clones and is missing some. V and J calls and clone size come straight from that table; D and trimming were deduced from the DNA. The sample has about half a million clones, 80% to 90% seen once. The CDR3 covers 13 residues. V shed 0 bases and J shed 6 bases, with 9 bases lying between them. Germline V gives CDR1 SGHAT, CDR2 FQNNGV. The sequence was obtained from a human donor in a cohort sampled during active COVID-19. Material: peripheral blood. The genes are TRBV11-2 and TRBJ2-7; tentatively, D is TRBD1 (5 bases). As DNA, the CDR3 is TGTGCCAGCAGCTTAGATCCACAGGCCGAGCAGTACTTC. It specifies CASSLDPQAEQYF.